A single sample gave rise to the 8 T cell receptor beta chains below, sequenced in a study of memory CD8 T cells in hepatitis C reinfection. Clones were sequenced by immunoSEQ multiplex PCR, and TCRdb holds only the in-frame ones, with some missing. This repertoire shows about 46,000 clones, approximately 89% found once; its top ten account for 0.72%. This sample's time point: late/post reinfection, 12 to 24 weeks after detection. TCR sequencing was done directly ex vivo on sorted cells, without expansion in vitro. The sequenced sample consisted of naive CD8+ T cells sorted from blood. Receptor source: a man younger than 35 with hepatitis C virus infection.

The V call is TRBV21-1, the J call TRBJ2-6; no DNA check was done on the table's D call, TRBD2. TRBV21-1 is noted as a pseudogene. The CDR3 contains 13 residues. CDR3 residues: CASSISGANVLTF. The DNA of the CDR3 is TGTGCCAGCAGCATCTCCGGGGCCAACGTCCTGACTTTC.

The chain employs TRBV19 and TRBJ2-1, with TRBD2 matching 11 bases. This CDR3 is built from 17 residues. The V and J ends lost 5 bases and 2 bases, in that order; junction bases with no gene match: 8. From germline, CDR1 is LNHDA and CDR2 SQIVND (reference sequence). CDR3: CASSSKTSGIAYNEQFF. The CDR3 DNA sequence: TGTGCCAGTAGTTCAAAGACTAGCGGGATCGCCTACAATGAGCAGTTCTTC.

CDR3 DNA sequence: TGCGCCAGCAGCTCGGAAACTCGGACAGGGGGGGAGACCCAGTACTTC. It yields the protein CASSSETRTGGETQYF. The chain employs TRBV5-1 and TRBJ2-5; 10 bases line up with TRBD1. The CDR3 extends over 16 amino acids. J lost 5 bases, V lost 3 bases, and 10 bases had no gene match. Germline CDR1 SGHRS, CDR2 YFSETQ.

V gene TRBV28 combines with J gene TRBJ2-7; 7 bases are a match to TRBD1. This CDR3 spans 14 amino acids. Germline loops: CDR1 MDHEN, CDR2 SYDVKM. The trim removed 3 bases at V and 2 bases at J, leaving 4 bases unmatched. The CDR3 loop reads CASSLTGRAYEQYF. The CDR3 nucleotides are TGTGCCAGCAGTTTGACAGGGCGGGCCTACGAGCAGTACTTC.

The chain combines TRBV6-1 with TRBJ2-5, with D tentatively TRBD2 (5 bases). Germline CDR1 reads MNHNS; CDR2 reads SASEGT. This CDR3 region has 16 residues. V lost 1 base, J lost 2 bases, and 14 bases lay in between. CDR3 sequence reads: CASSEVEGYSQETQYF. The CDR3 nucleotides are TGTGCCAGCAGTGAAGTTGAGGGTTATTCACAAGAGACCCAGTACTTC.

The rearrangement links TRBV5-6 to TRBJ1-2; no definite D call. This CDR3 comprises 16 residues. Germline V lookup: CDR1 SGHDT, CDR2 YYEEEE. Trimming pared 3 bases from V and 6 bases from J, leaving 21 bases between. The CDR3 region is CASSSPYGLPRDGYTF. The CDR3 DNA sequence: TGTGCCAGCAGCTCTCCATACGGCCTCCCCCGGGATGGCTACACCTTC.

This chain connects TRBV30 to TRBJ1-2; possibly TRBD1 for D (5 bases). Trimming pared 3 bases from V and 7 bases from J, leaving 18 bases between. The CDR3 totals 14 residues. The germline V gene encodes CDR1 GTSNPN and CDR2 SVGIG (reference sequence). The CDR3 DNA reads TGTGCCTGGAGGGGACTAGGGACCTCGGGTGGCTACACCTTC. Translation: CAWRGLGTSGGYTF.

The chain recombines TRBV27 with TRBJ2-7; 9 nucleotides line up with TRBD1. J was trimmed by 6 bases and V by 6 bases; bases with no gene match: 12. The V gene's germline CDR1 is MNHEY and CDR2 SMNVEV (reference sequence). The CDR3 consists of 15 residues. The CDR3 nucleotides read TGTGCCAGCAGCTCACAGGGGGCGTTTTCGAGCGAGCAGTACGTC. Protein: CASSSQGAFSSEQYV.